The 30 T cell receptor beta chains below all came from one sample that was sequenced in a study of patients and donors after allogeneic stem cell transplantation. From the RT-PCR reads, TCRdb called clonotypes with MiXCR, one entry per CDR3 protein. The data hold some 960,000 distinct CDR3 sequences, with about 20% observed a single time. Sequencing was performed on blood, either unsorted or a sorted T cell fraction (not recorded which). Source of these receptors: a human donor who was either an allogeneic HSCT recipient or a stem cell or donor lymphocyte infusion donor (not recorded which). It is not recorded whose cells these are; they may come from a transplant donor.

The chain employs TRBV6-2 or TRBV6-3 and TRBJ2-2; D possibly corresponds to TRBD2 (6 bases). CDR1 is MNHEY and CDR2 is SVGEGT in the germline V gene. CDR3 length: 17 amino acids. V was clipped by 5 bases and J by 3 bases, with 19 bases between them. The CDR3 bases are TGTGCCAGCAGTCAACCGTCGTTGCGGGGTCACACCGGGGAGCTGTTTTTT. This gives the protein CASSQPSLRGHTGELFF.

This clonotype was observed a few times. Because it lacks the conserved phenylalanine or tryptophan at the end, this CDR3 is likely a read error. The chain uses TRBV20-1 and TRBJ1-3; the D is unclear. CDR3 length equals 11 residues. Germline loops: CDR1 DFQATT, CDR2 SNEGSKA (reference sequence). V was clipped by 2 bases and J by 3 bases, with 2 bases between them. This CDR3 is CSARIGNTIYC. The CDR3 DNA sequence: TGCAGTGCTAGAATTGGAAACACCATATATTGT.

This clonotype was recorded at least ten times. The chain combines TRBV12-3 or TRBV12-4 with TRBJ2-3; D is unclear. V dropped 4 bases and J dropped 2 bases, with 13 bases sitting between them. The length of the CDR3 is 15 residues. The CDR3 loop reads CASSWAGRYTDTQYF. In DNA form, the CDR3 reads TGTGCCAGCAGTTGGGCCGGACGGTACACAGATACGCAGTATTTT.

The CDR3 loop reads CASSPFRDSDPYEQYF. The DNA for the CDR3 is TGTGCCAGTAGTCCTTTTCGGGACAGCGATCCCTACGAGCAGTACTTC. The chain combines TRBV19 with TRBJ2-7, with 7 bases that match TRBD1. Germline V lookup: CDR1 LNHDA, CDR2 SQIVND (reference sequence). CDR3 length: 16 amino acids. The ends lost 5 bases at V and 2 bases at J; junction bases unmatched: 12.

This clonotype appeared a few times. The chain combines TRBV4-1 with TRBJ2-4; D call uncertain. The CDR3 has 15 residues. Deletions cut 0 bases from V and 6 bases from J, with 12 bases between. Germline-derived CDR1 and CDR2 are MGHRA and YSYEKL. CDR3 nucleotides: TGCGCCAGCAGCCAAGATTCCCTTAACCTAAACATTCAGTACTTC. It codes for CASSQDSLNLNIQYF.

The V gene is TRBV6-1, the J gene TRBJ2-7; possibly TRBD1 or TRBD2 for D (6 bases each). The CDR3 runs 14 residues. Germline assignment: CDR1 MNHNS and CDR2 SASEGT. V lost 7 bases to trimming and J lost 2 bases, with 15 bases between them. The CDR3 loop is CASKKDGGPYEQYF. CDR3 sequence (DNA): TGTGCCAGCAAAAAGGACGGGGGCCCCTACGAGCAGTACTTC.

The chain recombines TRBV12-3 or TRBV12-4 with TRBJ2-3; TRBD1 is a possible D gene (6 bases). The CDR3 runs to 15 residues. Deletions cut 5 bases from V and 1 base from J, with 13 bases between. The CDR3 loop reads CASSMPGVGTDTQYF. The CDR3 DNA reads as TGTGCCAGCAGTATGCCAGGGGTCGGCACAGATACGCAGTATTTT.

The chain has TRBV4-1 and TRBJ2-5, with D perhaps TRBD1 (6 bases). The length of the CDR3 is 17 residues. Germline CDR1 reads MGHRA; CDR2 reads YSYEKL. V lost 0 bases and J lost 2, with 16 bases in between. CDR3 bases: TGCGCCAGCAGCCAAGATAGGCAGGGGATTGCTCAAGAGACCCAGTACTTC. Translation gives CASSQDRQGIAQETQYF.

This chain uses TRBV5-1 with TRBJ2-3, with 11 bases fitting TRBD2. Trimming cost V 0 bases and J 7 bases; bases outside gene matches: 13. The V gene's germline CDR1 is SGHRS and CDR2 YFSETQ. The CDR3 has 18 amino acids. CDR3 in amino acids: CASSLAVGTSGVQNTQYF. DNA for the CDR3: TGCGCCAGCAGCTTGGCGGTAGGGACTAGCGGAGTCCAAAATACGCAGTATTTT.

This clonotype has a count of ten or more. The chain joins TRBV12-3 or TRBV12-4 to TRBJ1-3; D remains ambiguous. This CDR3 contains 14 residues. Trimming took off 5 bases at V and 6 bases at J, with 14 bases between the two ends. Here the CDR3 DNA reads TGTGCCAGCAGTCAACCGGGAGTGGAAAACACCATATATTTT. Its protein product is CASSQPGVENTIYF.

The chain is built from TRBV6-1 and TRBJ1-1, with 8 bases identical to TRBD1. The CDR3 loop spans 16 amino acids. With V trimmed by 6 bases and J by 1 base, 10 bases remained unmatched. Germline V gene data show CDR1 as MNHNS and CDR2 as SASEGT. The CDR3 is CASRRGTGLENTEAFF. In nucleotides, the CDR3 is TGTGCCAGCAGGAGGGGGACAGGACTGGAGAACACTGAAGCTTTCTTT.

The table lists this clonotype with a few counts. As DNA, the CDR3 is TGTGCCAGCAGCCAAGATGGGGGGGCGATAAGGACTGAAGCTTTCTTT. It codes for CASSQDGGAIRTEAFF. The V and J genes are TRBV4-2 and TRBJ1-1, with D possibly TRBD1 on 6 matching bases. V lost 0 bases and J 5 bases, leaving 16 bases between the germline ends. The V gene's germline CDR1 is LGHNA and CDR2 YNFKEQ. The CDR3 consists of 16 residues.

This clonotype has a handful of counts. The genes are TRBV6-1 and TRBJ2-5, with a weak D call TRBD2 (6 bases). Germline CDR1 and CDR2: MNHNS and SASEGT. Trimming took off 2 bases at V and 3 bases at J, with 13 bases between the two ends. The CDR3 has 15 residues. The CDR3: CASSERRASEETQYF. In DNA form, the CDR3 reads TGTGCCAGCAGTGAAAGACGGGCTAGCGAAGAGACCCAGTACTTC.

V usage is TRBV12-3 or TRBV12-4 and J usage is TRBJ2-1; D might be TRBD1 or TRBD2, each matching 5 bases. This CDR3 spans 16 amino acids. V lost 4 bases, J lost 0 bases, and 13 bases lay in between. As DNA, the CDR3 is TGTGCCAGCAGTTCCAGGGATGGGAGCTCCTACAATGAGCAGTTCTTC. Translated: CASSSRDGSSYNEQFF.

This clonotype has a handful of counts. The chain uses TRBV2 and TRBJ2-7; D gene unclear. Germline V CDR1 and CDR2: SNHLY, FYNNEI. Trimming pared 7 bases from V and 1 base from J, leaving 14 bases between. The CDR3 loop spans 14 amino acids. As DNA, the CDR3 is TGTGCCAGCACCCTCCCGGAGCAGTCCTACGAGCAGTACTTC. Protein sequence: CASTLPEQSYEQYF.

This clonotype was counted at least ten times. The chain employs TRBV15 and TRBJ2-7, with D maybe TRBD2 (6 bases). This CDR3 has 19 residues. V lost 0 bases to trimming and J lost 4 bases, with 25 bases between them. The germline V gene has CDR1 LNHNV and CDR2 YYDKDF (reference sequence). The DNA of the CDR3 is TGTGCCACCAGCAGAGATCTAGGGCGGACGACCGGGGGAATGTACGAGCAGTACTTC. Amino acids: CATSRDLGRTTGGMYEQYF.

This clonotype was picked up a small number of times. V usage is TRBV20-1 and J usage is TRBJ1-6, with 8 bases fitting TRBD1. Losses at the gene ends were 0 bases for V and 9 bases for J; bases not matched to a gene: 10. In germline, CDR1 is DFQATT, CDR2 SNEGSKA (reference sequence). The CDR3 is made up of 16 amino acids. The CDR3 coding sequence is TGCAGTGCTAGAGATCCAGGGGGCCGCGAGGTTTCACCCCTCCACTTT. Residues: CSARDPGGREVSPLHF.

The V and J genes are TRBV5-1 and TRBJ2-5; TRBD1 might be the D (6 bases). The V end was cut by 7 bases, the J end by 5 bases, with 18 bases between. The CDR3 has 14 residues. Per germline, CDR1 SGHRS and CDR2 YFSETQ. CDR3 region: CASGVKDSSETQYF. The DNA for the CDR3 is TGCGCCAGCGGGGTGAAGGACAGTTCGGAGACCCAGTACTTC.

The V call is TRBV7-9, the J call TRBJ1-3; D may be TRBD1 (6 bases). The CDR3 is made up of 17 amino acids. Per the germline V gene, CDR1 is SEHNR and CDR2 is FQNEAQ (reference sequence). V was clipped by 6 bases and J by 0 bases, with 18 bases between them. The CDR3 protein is CASRPRGTATSGNTIYF. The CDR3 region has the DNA TGTGCCAGCAGGCCTAGGGGGACCGCTACCTCTGGAAACACCATATATTTT.

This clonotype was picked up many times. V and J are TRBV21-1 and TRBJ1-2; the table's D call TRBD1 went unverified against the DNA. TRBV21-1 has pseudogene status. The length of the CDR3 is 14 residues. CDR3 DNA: TGTGCCAGCAGCAAACAGGGTCGGGACTATGGCTACACCTTC. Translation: CASSKQGRDYGYTF.

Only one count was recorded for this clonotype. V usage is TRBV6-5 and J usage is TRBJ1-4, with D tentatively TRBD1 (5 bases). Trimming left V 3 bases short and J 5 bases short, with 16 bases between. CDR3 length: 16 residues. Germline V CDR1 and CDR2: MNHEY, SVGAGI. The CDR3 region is CASSYGADPLNEKLFF. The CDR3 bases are TGTGCCAGCAGTTATGGGGCAGACCCACTCAATGAAAAACTGTTTTTT.

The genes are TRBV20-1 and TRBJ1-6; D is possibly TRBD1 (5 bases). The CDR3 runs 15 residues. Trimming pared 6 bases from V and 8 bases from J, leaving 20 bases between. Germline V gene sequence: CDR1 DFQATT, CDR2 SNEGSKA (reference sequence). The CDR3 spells CSALQSGGFDSPLHF. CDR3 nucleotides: TGCAGTGCCCTGCAATCGGGGGGATTTGATTCACCCCTCCACTTT.

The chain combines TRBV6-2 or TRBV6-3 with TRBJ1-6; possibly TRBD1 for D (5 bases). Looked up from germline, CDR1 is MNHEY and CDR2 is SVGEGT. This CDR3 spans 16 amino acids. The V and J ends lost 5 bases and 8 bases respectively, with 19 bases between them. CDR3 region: CASSPVFQGRHSPLHF. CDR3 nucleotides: TGTGCCAGCAGTCCTGTTTTCCAGGGAAGGCATTCACCCCTCCACTTT.

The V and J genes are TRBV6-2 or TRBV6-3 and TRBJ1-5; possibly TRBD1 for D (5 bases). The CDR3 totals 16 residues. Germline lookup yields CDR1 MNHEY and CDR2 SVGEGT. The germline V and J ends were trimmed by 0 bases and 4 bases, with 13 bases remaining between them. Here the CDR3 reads CASSYSMSGLNQPQHF. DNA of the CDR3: TGTGCCAGCAGTTACTCGATGTCAGGGTTGAATCAGCCCCAGCATTTT.

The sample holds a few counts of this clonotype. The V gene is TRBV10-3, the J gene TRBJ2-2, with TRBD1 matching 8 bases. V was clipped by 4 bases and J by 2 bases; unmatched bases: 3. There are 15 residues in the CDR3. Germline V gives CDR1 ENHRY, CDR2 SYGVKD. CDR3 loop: CAISAAGGNTGELFF. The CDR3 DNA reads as TGTGCCATCAGTGCGGCAGGGGGCAACACCGGGGAGCTGTTTTTT.

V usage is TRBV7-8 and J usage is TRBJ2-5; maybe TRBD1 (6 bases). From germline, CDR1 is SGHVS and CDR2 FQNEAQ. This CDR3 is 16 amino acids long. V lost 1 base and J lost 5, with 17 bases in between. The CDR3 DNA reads TGTGCCAGCAGCTTAGTGGTTGCAGGGGCTTTGGAGACCCAGTACTTC. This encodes CASSLVVAGALETQYF.

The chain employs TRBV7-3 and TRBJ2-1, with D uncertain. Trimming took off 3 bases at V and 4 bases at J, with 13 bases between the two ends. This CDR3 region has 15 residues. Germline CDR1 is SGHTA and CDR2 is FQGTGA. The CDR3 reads CASSFADRTYNEQFF. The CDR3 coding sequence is TGTGCCAGCAGCTTCGCCGACCGAACGTACAATGAGCAGTTCTTC.

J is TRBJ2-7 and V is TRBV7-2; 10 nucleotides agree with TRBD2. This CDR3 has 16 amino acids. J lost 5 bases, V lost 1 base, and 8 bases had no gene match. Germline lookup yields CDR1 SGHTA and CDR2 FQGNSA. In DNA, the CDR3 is TGTGCCAGCAGCTTAGTCGGAGCGGGGGGGAGGAACGAGCAGTACTTC. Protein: CASSLVGAGGRNEQYF.

In DNA form, the CDR3 reads TGCAGCGTCGCCCTTAGAGGCACAGATACGCAGTATTTT. It encodes CSVALRGTDTQYF. The rearrangement uses TRBV29-1 and TRBJ2-3; D remains ambiguous. V was trimmed by 6 bases and J by 1 base, leaving 11 bases between them. Germline assignment: CDR1 SQVTM and CDR2 ANQGSEA. This CDR3 region has 13 residues.

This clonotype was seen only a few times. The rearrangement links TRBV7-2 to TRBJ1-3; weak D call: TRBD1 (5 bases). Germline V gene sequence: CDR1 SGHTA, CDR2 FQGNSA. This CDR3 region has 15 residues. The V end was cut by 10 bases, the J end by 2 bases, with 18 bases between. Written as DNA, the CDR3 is TGTGCCACCAAGGAAGTCGGGACGCCTGGAAACACCATATATTTT. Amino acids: CATKEVGTPGNTIYF.